Shown below are 6 T cell receptor beta chains from a single sample sequenced in a study of blood T cell repertoires in COVID-19. Clones were read by immunoSEQ multiplex PCR, and TCRdb kept only the in-frame ones, dropping some. The sample consists of 87,000 or so clones, roughly 87% of them appearing once. The sequenced sample was peripheral blood. The receptor source for this set is a man aged 18 to 29 with COVID-19, enrolled during active disease.

A single count supports this clone. The rearrangement joins TRBV2 to TRBJ2-3; TRBD2 matches at 7 bases. Trimming removed 0 bases from V and 0 bases from J; junction bases left unmatched: 3. This CDR3 has 16 amino acids. Germline V CDR1 and CDR2: SNHLY, FYNNEI. CDR3 residues: CASSEASGSSTDTQYF. CDR3 in DNA: TGTGCCAGCAGTGAAGCTAGCGGGTCAAGCACAGATACGCAGTATTTT.

This chain links TRBV4-3 with TRBJ2-7, with D unresolved. Germline V gene sequence: CDR1 LGHNA, CDR2 YSLEER. CDR3 length equals 15 residues. V lost 0 bases and J lost 2, with 11 bases in between. CDR3 bases: TGCGCCAGCAGCCAAGACCGGATGGAGCCCTACGAGCAGTACTTC. Translation gives CASSQDRMEPYEQYF.

V and J are TRBV4-3 and TRBJ2-1; a weak D match, TRBD2 (5 bases). The germline V gene encodes CDR1 LGHNA and CDR2 YSLEER. The V and J ends lost 1 base and 9 bases respectively, with 10 bases between them. This CDR3 has 13 amino acids. The CDR3 bases are TGCGCCAGCAGCCAAGCGGTTGAGGGTGAGCAGTTCTTC. Translating gives CASSQAVEGEQFF.

The chain joins TRBV3-1 (or the pseudogene TRBV3-2) to TRBJ2-5, with D maybe TRBD1 (6 bases). Trimming took 1 base from V and 1 from J, leaving 10 bases between them. CDR1 is LGHDT and CDR2 is YNNKEL in the germline V gene (reference sequence). The CDR3 loop spans 15 amino acids. The CDR3 DNA is TGTGCCAGCAGCCAAGGTGGACAGCCCCAAGAGACCCAGTACTTC. Protein: CASSQGGQPQETQYF.

This chain links TRBV10-3 with TRBJ1-2, with D tentatively TRBD1 (6 bases). The CDR3 consists of 11 residues. V dropped 6 bases and J dropped 7 bases, with 9 bases sitting between them. The germline gives CDR1 ENHRY, CDR2 SYGVKD. The CDR3: CAIRGGAGYTF. In nucleotides, the CDR3 is TGTGCCATCAGAGGGGGTGCTGGCTACACCTTC.

The J gene is TRBJ1-6, the V gene TRBV5-8; a possible D gene is TRBD1 (5 bases). V gave up 3 bases and J gave up 14 bases, with 12 bases separating them. Germline CDR1 SGHTS, CDR2 YDEGEE. The CDR3 covers 12 residues. The CDR3 reads CASSSQVVTLHF. The CDR3 DNA follows: TGTGCCAGCAGCTCACAGGTGGTAACCCTCCACTTT.